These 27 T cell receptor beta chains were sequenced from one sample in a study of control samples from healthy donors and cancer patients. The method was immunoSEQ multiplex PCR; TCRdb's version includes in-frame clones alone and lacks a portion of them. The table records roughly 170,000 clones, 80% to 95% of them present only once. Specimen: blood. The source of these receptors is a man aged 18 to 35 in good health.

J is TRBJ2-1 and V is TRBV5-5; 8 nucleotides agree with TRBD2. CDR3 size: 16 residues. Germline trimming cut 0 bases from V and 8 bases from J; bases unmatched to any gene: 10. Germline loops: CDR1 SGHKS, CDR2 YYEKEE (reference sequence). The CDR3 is CASSLVSAAGGDEQFF. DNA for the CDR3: TGTGCCAGCAGCTTGGTTAGCGCCGCGGGGGGTGATGAGCAGTTCTTC.

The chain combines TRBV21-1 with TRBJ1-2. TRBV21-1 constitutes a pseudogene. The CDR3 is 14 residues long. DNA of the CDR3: TGTGCCAGCAGCAGAGGAGGGGAGAACTATGGCTACACCTTC. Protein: CASSRGGENYGYTF.

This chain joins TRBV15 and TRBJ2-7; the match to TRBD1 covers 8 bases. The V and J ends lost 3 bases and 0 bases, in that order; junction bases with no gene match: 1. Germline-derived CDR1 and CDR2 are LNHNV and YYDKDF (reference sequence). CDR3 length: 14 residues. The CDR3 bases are TGTGCCACCAGCAGGGACAGGGACTCCTACGAGCAGTACTTC. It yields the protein CATSRDRDSYEQYF.

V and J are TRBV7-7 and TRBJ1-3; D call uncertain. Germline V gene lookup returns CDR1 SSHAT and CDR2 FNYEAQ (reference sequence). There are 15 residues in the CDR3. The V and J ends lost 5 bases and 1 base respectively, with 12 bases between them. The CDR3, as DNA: TGTGCCAGCAGCCCCGACGGGGTATCTGGAAACACCATATATTTT. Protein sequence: CASSPDGVSGNTIYF.

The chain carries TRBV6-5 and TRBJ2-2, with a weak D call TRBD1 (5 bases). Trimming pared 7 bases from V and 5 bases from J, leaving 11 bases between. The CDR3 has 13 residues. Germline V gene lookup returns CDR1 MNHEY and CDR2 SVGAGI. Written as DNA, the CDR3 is TGTGCCAGCACTCAGGGCGAAACCGGGGAGCTGTTTTTT. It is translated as CASTQGETGELFF.

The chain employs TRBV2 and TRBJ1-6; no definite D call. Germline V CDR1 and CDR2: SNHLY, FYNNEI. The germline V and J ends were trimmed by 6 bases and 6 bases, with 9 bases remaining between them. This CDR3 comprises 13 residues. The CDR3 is CASSSEGNSPLHF. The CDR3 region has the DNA TGTGCCAGCAGCTCAGAGGGTAATTCACCCCTCCACTTT.

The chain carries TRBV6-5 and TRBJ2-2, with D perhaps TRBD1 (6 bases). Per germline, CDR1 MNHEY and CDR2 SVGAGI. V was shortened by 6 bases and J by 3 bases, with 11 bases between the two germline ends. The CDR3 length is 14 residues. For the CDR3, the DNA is TGTGCCAGCAGAAGACAGGACTACACCGGGGAGCTGTTTTTT. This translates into CASRRQDYTGELFF.

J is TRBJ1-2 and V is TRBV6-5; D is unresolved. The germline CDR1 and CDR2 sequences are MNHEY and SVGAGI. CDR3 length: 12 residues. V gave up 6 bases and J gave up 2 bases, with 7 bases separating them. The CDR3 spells CASSRLNYGYTF. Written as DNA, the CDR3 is TGTGCCAGCAGCAGATTGAACTATGGCTACACCTTC.

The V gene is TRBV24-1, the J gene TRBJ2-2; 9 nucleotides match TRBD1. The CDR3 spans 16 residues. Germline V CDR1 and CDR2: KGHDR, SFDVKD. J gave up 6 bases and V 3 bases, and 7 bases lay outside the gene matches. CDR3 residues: CATSDPGTGSAGELFF. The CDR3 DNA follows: TGTGCCACCAGTGATCCCGGGACAGGGTCGGCCGGGGAGCTGTTTTTT.

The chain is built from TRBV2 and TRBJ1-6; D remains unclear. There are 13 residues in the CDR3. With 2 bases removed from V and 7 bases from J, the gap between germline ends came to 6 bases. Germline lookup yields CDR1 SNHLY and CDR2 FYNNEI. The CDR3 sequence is CASSEQRNSPLHF. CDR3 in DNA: TGTGCCAGCAGTGAACAAAGAAATTCACCCCTCCACTTT.

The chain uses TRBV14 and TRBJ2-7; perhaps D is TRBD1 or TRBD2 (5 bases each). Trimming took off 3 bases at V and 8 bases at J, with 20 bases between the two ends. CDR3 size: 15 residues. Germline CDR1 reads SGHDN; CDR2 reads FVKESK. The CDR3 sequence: CASSQNPLKPGQQYF. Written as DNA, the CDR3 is TGTGCCAGCAGCCAGAATCCCTTGAAACCGGGACAGCAGTACTTC.

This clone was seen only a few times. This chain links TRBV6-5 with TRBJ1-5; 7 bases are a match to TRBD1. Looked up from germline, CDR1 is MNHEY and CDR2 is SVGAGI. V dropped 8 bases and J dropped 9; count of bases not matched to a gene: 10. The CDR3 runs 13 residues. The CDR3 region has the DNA TGTGCCAGCCGACAGGGTGAAATGAGGCCCCAGCATTTT. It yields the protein CASRQGEMRPQHF.

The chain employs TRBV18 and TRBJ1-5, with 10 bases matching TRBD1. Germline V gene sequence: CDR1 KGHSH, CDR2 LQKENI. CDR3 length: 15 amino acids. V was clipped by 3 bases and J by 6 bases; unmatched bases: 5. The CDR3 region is CASSPSGTGAQPQHF. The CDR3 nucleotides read TGTGCCAGCTCACCGTCCGGGACAGGGGCTCAGCCCCAGCATTTT. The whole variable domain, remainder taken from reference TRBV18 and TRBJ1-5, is NAGVMQNPRHLVRRRGQEARLRCSPMKGHSHVYWYRQLPEEGLKFMVYLQKENIIDESGMPKERFSAEFPKEGPSILRIQQVVRGDSAAYFCASSPSGTGAQPQHFGDGTRLSIL.

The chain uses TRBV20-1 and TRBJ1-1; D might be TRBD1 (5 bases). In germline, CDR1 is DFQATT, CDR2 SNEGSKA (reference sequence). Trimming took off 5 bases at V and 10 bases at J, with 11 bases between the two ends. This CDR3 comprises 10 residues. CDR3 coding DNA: TGCAGTGCTGTTGACAGCGGAGCTTTCTTT. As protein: CSAVDSGAFF.

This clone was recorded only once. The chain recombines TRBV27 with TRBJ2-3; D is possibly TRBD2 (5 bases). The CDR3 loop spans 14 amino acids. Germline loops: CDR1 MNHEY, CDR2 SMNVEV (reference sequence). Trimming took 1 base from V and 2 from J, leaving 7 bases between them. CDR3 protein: CASSLLLATDTQYF. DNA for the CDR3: TGTGCCAGCAGTTTATTGCTAGCCACAGATACGCAGTATTTT.

The CDR3 sequence is CASSNRAGVSYEQYF. The CDR3 nucleotides read TGTGCCAGTAGTAACCGAGCGGGGGTATCCTACGAGCAGTACTTC. The chain has TRBV19 and TRBJ2-7, with 8 positions matching TRBD2. The ends lost 4 bases at V and 1 base at J; junction bases unmatched: 6. In germline, CDR1 is LNHDA, CDR2 SQIVND (reference sequence). The CDR3 has 15 amino acids.

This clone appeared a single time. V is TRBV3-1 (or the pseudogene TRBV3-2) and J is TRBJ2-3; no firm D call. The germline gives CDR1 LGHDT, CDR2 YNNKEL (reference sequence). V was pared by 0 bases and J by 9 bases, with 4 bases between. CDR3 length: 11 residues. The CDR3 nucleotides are TGTGCCAGCAGCCAAGAAGGAACGCAGTATTTT. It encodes CASSQEGTQYF.

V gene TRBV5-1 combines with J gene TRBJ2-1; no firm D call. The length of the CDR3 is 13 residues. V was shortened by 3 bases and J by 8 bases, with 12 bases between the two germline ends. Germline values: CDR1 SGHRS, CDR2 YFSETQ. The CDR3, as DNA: TGCGCCAGCAGCTCGACGGAATTCGATGAGCAGTTCTTC. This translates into CASSSTEFDEQFF.

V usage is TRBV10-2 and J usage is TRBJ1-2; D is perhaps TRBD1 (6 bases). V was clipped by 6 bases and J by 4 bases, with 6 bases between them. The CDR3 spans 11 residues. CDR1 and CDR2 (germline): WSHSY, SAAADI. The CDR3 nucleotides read TGCGCCAGCAGACAGGGCTATGGCTACACCTTC. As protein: CASRQGYGYTF.

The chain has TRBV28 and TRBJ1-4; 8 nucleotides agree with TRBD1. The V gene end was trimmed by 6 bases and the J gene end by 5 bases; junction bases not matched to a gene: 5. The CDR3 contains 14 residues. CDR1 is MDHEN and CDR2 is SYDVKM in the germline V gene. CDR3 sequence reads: CASSSGGLNEKLFF. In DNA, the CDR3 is TGTGCCAGCAGCTCAGGGGGCCTGAATGAAAAACTGTTTTTT. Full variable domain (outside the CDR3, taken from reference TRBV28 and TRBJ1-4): DVKVTQSSRYLVKRTGEKVFLECVQDMDHENMFWYRQDPGLGLRLIYFSYDVKMKEKGDIPEGYSVSREKKERFSLILESASTNQTSMYLCASSSGGLNEKLFFGSGTQLSVL.

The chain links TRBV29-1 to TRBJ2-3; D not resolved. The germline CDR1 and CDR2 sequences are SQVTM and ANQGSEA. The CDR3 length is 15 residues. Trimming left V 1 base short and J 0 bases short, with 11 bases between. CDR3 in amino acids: CSVEAWAPSTDTQYF. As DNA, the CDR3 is TGCAGCGTTGAAGCTTGGGCTCCTAGCACAGATACGCAGTATTTT.

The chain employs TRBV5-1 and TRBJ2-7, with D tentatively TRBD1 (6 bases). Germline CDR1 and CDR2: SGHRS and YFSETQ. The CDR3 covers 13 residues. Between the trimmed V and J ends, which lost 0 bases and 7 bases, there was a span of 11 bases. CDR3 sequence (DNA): TGCGCCAGCAGCTTGGACAGGGCCAGGGAGCAGTACTTC. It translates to CASSLDRAREQYF.

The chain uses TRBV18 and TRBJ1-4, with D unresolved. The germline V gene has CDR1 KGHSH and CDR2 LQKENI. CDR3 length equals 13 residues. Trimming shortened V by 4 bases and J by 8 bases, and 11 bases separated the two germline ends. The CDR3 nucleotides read TGTGCCAGCTCACGACAAGCCGTGGAAAAACTGTTTTTT. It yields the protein CASSRQAVEKLFF.

The CDR3 here is CASSQRPGLAGPSTDTQYF. The CDR3 DNA sequence: TGTGCCAGCAGCCAAAGGCCGGGACTAGCGGGCCCTAGCACAGATACGCAGTATTTT. The chain has TRBV3-1 (or the pseudogene TRBV3-2) and TRBJ2-3; 12 positions agree with TRBD2. Looked up from germline, CDR1 is LGHDT and CDR2 is YNNKEL (reference sequence). CDR3 length equals 19 residues. The V and J ends lost 2 bases and 0 bases, in that order; junction bases with no gene match: 9.

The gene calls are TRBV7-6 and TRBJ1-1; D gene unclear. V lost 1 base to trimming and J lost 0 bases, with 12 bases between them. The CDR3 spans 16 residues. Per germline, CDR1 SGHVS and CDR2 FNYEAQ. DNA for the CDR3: TGTGCCAGCAGCTTAGTTCATCGGGGAATGAACACTGAAGCTTTCTTT. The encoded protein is CASSLVHRGMNTEAFF.

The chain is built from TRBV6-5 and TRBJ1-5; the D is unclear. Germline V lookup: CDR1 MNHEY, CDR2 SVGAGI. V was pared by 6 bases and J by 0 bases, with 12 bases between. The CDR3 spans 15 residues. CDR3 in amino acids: CASRLADYSNQPQHF. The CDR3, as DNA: TGTGCCAGCAGGTTGGCGGACTATAGCAATCAGCCCCAGCATTTT.

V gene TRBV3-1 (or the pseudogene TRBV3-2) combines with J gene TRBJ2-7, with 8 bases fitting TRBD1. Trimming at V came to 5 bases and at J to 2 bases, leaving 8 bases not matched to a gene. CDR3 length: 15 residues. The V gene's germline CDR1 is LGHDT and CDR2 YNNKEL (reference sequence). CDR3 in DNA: TGTGCCAGCAGCTCTACCGGGACAGGAACCTACGAGCAGTACTTC. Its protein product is CASSSTGTGTYEQYF.